These T cell receptor beta chains were read from a single sample in a study of blood T cells in healthy people across ages. TCRdb redid the calling of the 5' RACE reads with MiXCR, one entry per CDR3 protein. The sample lists around 1,700,000 distinct CDR3 sequences, approximately 28% occurring once. Material for sequencing was blood. The receptors were gathered from a woman between 25 and 40 years old in good health. Both conserved end residues are part of each CDR3. The D gene is left open where the match is weak. Some rows mark clone size as missing; the rest say once, few, many or name a class of expanded clone.

J	D	V	size	length	CDR3	DNA
TRBJ2-1	TRBD2	TRBV7-2	once	16	CAGSLALAGSYNEQFF	TGTGCCGGCAGCTTAGCACTAGCGGGGTCCTACAATGAGCAGTTCTTC
TRBJ1-2	.	TRBV28	few	13	CASRHSSNYGYTF	TGTGCCAGCAGACACAGCTCTAACTATGGCTACACCTTC
TRBJ1-6	.	TRBV3-1	.	14	CASSQELRNSPLHF	TGTGCCAGCAGCCAAGAGCTGCGGAATTCACCCCTCCACTTT
TRBJ2-2	.	TRBV11-2	.	16	CASSLVVTHNTGELFF	TGTGCCAGCAGCTTAGTTGTGACACATAACACCGGGGAGCTGTTTTTT
TRBJ2-1	TRBD1	TRBV30	.	15	CAWETTGGSYNEQFF	TGTGCCTGGGAAACGACAGGGGGCTCCTACAATGAGCAGTTCTTC
TRBJ1-3	.	TRBV14	few	16	CASSLLTGSAGNTIYF	TGTGCCAGCAGCCTTTTAACAGGGTCCGCTGGAAACACCATATATTTT
TRBJ2-7	.	TRBV20-1	many	14	CSARDTSSPYEQYF	TGCAGTGCTAGAGATACCTCTTCTCCCTACGAGCAGTACTTC
TRBJ2-7	TRBD2	TRBV9	few	17	CASSTVGLRGVSYEQYF	TGTGCCAGCAGCACCGTAGGTTTGCGGGGGGTCTCCTACGAGCAGTACTTC
TRBJ1-2	.	TRBV30	.	13	CACDRGSSYGYTF	TGTGCCTGTGACCGGGGGTCTTCCTATGGCTACACCTTC
TRBJ2-7	TRBD2	TRBV12-3/TRBV12-4	many	14	CASSSGTSGGEQYF	TGTGCCAGCAGTTCCGGGACTAGCGGGGGTGAGCAGTACTTC
TRBJ2-1	TRBD2	TRBV29-1	few	14	CSLLLAGGVNEQFF	TGCAGCCTTCTTCTAGCGGGAGGTGTCAATGAGCAGTTCTTC
TRBJ1-1	.	TRBV18	.	14	CASSPRWGGTEAFF	TGTGCCAGCTCACCACGGTGGGGGGGCACTGAAGCTTTCTTT
TRBJ2-3	.	TRBV12-5	.	14	CASGPGQYTDTQYF	TGTGCTAGTGGTCCTGGACAGTACACAGATACGCAGTATTTT
TRBJ2-1	.	TRBV5-6	many	14	CASSSTLNSNEQFF	TGTGCCAGCAGCTCTACCCTTAACAGCAATGAGCAGTTCTTC
TRBJ2-1	TRBD2	TRBV7-6	.	16	CASNRRLASNYNEQFF	TGTGCCAGCAACCGACGACTAGCGTCCAACTACAATGAGCAGTTCTTC
TRBJ2-7	.	TRBV21-1	.	12	CASGGPCDEQYF	TGTGCCAGCGGCGGACCATGTGACGAGCAGTACTTC
TRBJ2-5	.	TRBV20-1	many	15	CSARVFQTPRETQYF	TGCAGTGCTAGAGTATTCCAGACCCCCCGAGAGACCCAGTACTTC
TRBJ1-2	.	TRBV29-1	many	12	CSVETANYGYTF	TGCAGCGTTGAGACAGCGAACTATGGCTACACCTTC
TRBJ1-3	.	TRBV12-3/TRBV12-4	.	13	CASNSGSGNTIYF	TGTGCCAGCAACTCAGGGTCCGGAAACACCATATATTTT
TRBJ2-3	.	TRBV12-3/TRBV12-4	.	14	CASFFRPSTDTQYF	TGTGCCAGCTTTTTTAGGCCGAGCACAGATACGCAGTATTTT
TRBJ2-1	TRBD2	TRBV27	many	12	CASHQAGLGQFF	TGTGCCAGCCACCAAGCGGGGTTAGGACAGTTCTTC
TRBJ2-7	.	TRBV2	few	12	CASRANGPEQYF	TGTGCCAGCAGAGCCAACGGACCCGAGCAGTACTTC
TRBJ2-5	TRBD2	TRBV2	many	13	CASRKGLAETQYF	TGTGCCAGCAGGAAGGGACTAGCCGAGACCCAGTACTTC
TRBJ2-1	.	TRBV10-3	few	13	CAISGSGYDEQFF	TGTGCCATCAGTGGGTCAGGGTACGATGAGCAGTTCTTC
TRBJ1-5	.	TRBV7-2	few	15	CASSLGTFSNQPQHF	TGTGCCAGCAGCTTGGGGACTTTTAGCAATCAGCCCCAGCATTTT
TRBJ2-1	.	TRBV20-1	many	14	CSAQTGTKNNEQFF	TGCAGTGCTCAAACCGGGACCAAAAACAATGAGCAGTTCTTC
TRBJ2-1	.	TRBV7-2	few	15	CASSVSGRSYNEQFF	TGTGCCAGCAGCGTTAGCGGCCGCTCCTACAATGAGCAGTTCTTC
TRBJ2-4	.	TRBV28	.	17	CASIEDGSPLAKNIQYF	TGTGCCAGCATTGAGGACGGAAGCCCACTAGCCAAAAACATTCAGTACTTC